A single sample gave rise to the 27 T cell receptor beta chains below, sequenced in a study of T-cell reconstitution after alpha-beta-depleted transplantation in children. TCRbeta library construction was performed incorporating unique molecular identifiers. A single record per CDR3 protein comes from TCRdb applying MiXCR to the PCR reads. The sample holds about 460,000 distinct CDR3 sequences, approximately 10% seen once. Material: PBMCs, obtained before TCRalphabeta/CD19-depleted stem cell transplant. Every receptor here comes from a child between 2 and 9 years old with inherited bone marrow failure, due to receive a stem cell transplant.

With regard to this clonotype: This clone may be a read error of a much larger clone one base away. This chain joins TRBV4-2 and TRBJ2-3; no clear D. The V end was cut by 1 base, the J end by 2 bases, with 7 bases between. This CDR3 comprises 14 residues. Germline values: CDR1 LGHNA, CDR2 YNFKEQ. The CDR3 loop is CASSQGAVTDTQYF. The CDR3 DNA reads TGTGCCAGCAGCCAAGGCGCGGTCACAGATACGCAGTATTTT.

This clonotype was counted a few times. V gene TRBV5-5 combines with J gene TRBJ2-7; TRBD2 is a possible D gene (6 bases). With 2 bases removed from V and 2 bases from J, the gap between germline ends came to 11 bases. Germline values: CDR1 SGHKS, CDR2 YYEKEE (reference sequence). This CDR3 is 14 amino acids long. The CDR3 DNA sequence: TGTGCCAGCAGCTTTCAACTAGCCACCTACGAGCAGTACTTC. It encodes CASSFQLATYEQYF.

Many counts were recorded for this clonotype. J is TRBJ2-7 and V is TRBV10-3; possibly TRBD2 for D (5 bases). V gave up 0 bases and J gave up 3 bases, with 9 bases separating them. This CDR3 region has 14 residues. Germline V gene sequence: CDR1 ENHRY, CDR2 SYGVKD. The CDR3 protein is CAISESFAGYEQYF. CDR3 coding DNA: TGTGCCATCAGTGAGTCCTTTGCGGGCTACGAGCAGTACTTC.

This clonotype was observed many times. This chain links TRBV19 with TRBJ2-5, with a tentative D call TRBD1 (6 bases). CDR3 length: 15 residues. The germline V gene encodes CDR1 LNHDA and CDR2 SQIVND (reference sequence). Trimming removed 4 bases at V and 0 bases at J, with 12 bases between. In DNA form, the CDR3 reads TGTGCCAGTAGTACAGGGGACCTGTACCAAGAGACCCAGTACTTC. Translating it yields CASSTGDLYQETQYF.

This clonotype was picked up many times. V gene TRBV29-1 combines with J gene TRBJ1-5; maybe TRBD1 (5 bases). This CDR3 spans 12 amino acids. The germline gives CDR1 SQVTM, CDR2 ANQGSEA. Trimming removed 5 bases from V and 4 bases from J, with 9 bases in between. The CDR3 loop reads CSVTQGNQPQHF. The CDR3 coding sequence is TGCAGCGTTACCCAGGGAAATCAGCCCCAGCATTTT. Full variable domain (remainder filled in from reference TRBV29-1 and TRBJ1-5): SAVISQKPSRDICQRGTSLTIQCQVDSQVTMMFWYRQQPGQSLTLIATANQGSEATYESGFVIDKFPISRPNLTFSTLTVSNMSPEDSSIYLCSVTQGNQPQHFGDGTRLSIL.

This clonotype was detected only a few times. The chain recombines TRBV7-9 with TRBJ2-1, with D maybe TRBD2 (5 bases). The CDR3 is made up of 12 amino acids. V lost 2 bases, J lost 8 bases, and 7 bases lay in between. The V gene's germline CDR1 is SEHNR and CDR2 FQNEAQ (reference sequence). CDR3 loop: CASSLLRDEQFF. The DNA for the CDR3 is TGTGCCAGCAGCTTATTGAGGGATGAGCAGTTCTTC.

This clonotype was counted many times. The V call is TRBV4-1, the J call TRBJ2-1, with no clear D. Per germline, CDR1 MGHRA and CDR2 YSYEKL. Between the trimmed V and J ends, which lost 1 base and 4 bases, there was a span of 11 bases. This CDR3 region has 15 residues. The CDR3 reads CASSQVADQYNEQFF. CDR3 coding DNA: TGCGCCAGCAGCCAAGTGGCTGATCAATACAATGAGCAGTTCTTC.

This clonotype was found many times. This chain uses TRBV7-2 with TRBJ2-1; D may be TRBD2 (5 bases). The CDR3 contains 13 residues. The ends were cut back, 1 base at V and 10 bases at J, with 11 bases in the middle. The germline gives CDR1 SGHTA, CDR2 FQGNSA. The CDR3 spells CASSLVLEGEQFF. The CDR3 coding sequence is TGTGCCAGCAGCTTAGTTCTTGAGGGAGAGCAGTTCTTC.

This clonotype was detected many times. The rearrangement uses TRBV5-6 and TRBJ2-1; D assignment may be TRBD1 or TRBD2 (5 bases each). The length of the CDR3 is 11 residues. The germline CDR1 and CDR2 sequences are SGHDT and YYEEEE. V gave up 4 bases and J gave up 10 bases, with 9 bases separating them. In nucleotides, the CDR3 is TGTGCCAGCAGCATACGGGGCGAGCAGTTCTTC. It is translated as CASSIRGEQFF.

This clonotype was seen only a few times. The chain employs TRBV30 and TRBJ2-1, with 10 bases fitting TRBD2. Germline V lookup: CDR1 GTSNPN, CDR2 SVGIG (reference sequence). The V and J ends lost 4 bases and 16 bases, in that order; junction bases with no gene match: 10. The CDR3 totals 12 residues. This CDR3 reads CAWIPSGRLRFF. DNA for the CDR3: TGTGCCTGGATCCCTAGCGGGAGATTGAGATTCTTC.

Many counts were recorded for this clonotype. In nucleotides, the CDR3 is TGCAGTGCTAGAGATAGCGGGGGCCACCGAGATACGCAGTATTTT. Its protein product is CSARDSGGHRDTQYF. This rearrangement joins TRBV20-1 to TRBJ2-3, with 9 bases matching TRBD2. The germline gives CDR1 DFQATT, CDR2 SNEGSKA (reference sequence). The V segment lost 0 bases and the J segment 5 bases; nucleotides outside the gene matches: 6. The CDR3 covers 15 residues.

This clonotype appeared many times. The V call is TRBV11-2, the J call TRBJ2-1, with TRBD2 identical over 8 bases. Germline V gives CDR1 SGHAT, CDR2 FQNNGV. This CDR3 is 14 amino acids long. J lost 5 bases, V lost 7 bases, and 7 bases had no gene match. This CDR3 reads CASTWTSRDNEQFF. CDR3 coding DNA: TGTGCCAGCACATGGACTAGCAGAGACAATGAGCAGTTCTTC.

This clonotype was seen a few times. The chain has TRBV5-1 and TRBJ2-3; perhaps TRBD1 as D (5 bases). Germline assignment: CDR1 SGHRS and CDR2 YFSETQ. The V and J ends lost 6 bases and 0 bases respectively, with 14 bases between them. The CDR3 is 15 residues long. The CDR3 sequence: CASTPLGLSTDTQYF. Here the CDR3 DNA reads TGCGCCAGCACTCCCTTGGGGCTTAGCACAGATACGCAGTATTTT.

This clonotype was observed at least ten times. V and J are TRBV10-3 and TRBJ1-1; 9 positions match TRBD1. Looked up from germline, CDR1 is ENHRY and CDR2 is SYGVKD. V trimming: 3 bases; J trimming: 1 base; junction bases outside the gene matches: 3. CDR3 length: 15 residues. In DNA form, the CDR3 reads TGTGCCATCAGTGATTGGACAGGGGAGAACACTGAAGCTTTCTTT. It is translated as CAISDWTGENTEAFF.

Ten or more counts support this clonotype. The chain uses TRBV5-1 and TRBJ1-2, with D unresolved. CDR3 length equals 13 residues. Trimming removed 0 bases from V and 5 bases from J, with 8 bases in between. Germline-derived CDR1 and CDR2 are SGHRS and YFSETQ. CDR3 in amino acids: CASSLVGEYGYTF. In nucleotides, the CDR3 is TGCGCCAGCAGCTTGGTCGGGGAGTATGGCTACACCTTC. Using reference TRBV5-1 and TRBJ1-2 for the parts outside the CDR3, the full variable domain is KAGVTQTPRYLIKTRGQQVTLSCSPISGHRSVSWYQQTPGQGLQFLFEYFSETQRNKGNFPGRFSGRQFSNSRSEMNVSTLELGDSALYLCASSLVGEYGYTFGSGTRLTVV.

This clonotype appeared a few times. The rearrangement links TRBV5-1 to TRBJ2-7, with D perhaps matching TRBD1 (6 bases). Trimming took off 5 bases at V and 2 bases at J, with 17 bases between the two ends. Germline CDR1 SGHRS, CDR2 YFSETQ. CDR3 size: 15 residues. CDR3 nucleotides: TGCGCCAGCAGGGAGACAGGATCAATGCCCTACGAGCAGTACTTC. It yields the protein CASRETGSMPYEQYF.

This clonotype has just a few counts. The gene calls are TRBV20-1 and TRBJ2-7, with TRBD2 identical over 9 bases. The CDR3 extends over 13 amino acids. Trimming cost V 0 bases and J 6 bases; bases outside gene matches: 3. The germline CDR1 and CDR2 sequences are DFQATT and SNEGSKA (reference sequence). CDR3 residues: CSARDSLAGEQYF. CDR3 in DNA: TGCAGTGCTAGAGATTCACTAGCGGGCGAGCAGTACTTC.

Many counts were recorded for this clonotype. This chain uses TRBV27 with TRBJ1-1; D is uncertain. The V and J ends lost 0 bases and 2 bases respectively, with 10 bases between them. The CDR3 runs to 15 residues. CDR1 is MNHEY, CDR2 SMNVEV, per germline (reference sequence). CDR3: CASSLSNSHNTEAFF. The CDR3, as DNA: TGTGCCAGCAGTTTATCGAACAGCCACAACACTGAAGCTTTCTTT.

This clonotype was found a few times. The rearrangement links TRBV30 to TRBJ2-1, with 9 bases fitting TRBD2. Germline V gene sequence: CDR1 GTSNPN, CDR2 SVGIG (reference sequence). The CDR3 totals 16 residues. J lost 2 bases, V lost 3 bases, and 8 bases had no gene match. DNA for the CDR3: TGTGCCTGGAGCTCCGGCCTAGCGGGAACCTACAATGAGCAGTTCTTC. This encodes CAWSSGLAGTYNEQFF.

This clonotype was observed many times. The V and J genes are TRBV20-1 and TRBJ2-7; 11 bases align to TRBD2. The CDR3 runs to 14 residues. The germline V gene encodes CDR1 DFQATT and CDR2 SNEGSKA (reference sequence). The V gene end was trimmed by 5 bases and the J gene end by 0 bases; junction bases not matched to a gene: 3. The CDR3 DNA reads TGCAGTGCTTCGGGACTAGCGGTCTCCTACGAGCAGTACTTC. It encodes CSASGLAVSYEQYF.

This clonotype was recorded many times. The chain links TRBV24-1 to TRBJ2-2, with D uncertain. The germline V gene has CDR1 KGHDR and CDR2 SFDVKD. This CDR3 comprises 13 residues. The V gene lost 10 bases and the J gene lost 3 bases, with 11 bases spanning the gap. The CDR3 sequence: CATEFRDTGELFF. DNA for the CDR3: TGTGCCACGGAGTTCAGAGACACCGGGGAGCTGTTTTTT.

This clonotype was detected many times. This chain joins TRBV12-3 or TRBV12-4 and TRBJ1-1, with D unclear. V was pared by 3 bases and J by 2 bases, with 10 bases between. This CDR3 has 14 residues. This chain's CDR3 is CASSFHSENTEAFF. In nucleotides, the CDR3 is TGTGCCAGCAGTTTTCACAGTGAAAACACTGAAGCTTTCTTT.

V and J are TRBV15 and TRBJ2-7; 11 nucleotides agree with TRBD2. The germline CDR1 and CDR2 sequences are LNHNV and YYDKDF (reference sequence). This CDR3 spans 15 amino acids. With V trimmed by 0 bases and J by 9 bases, 7 bases remained unmatched. CDR3 coding DNA: TGTGCCACCAGCAGAGATGTACTAGCGGGAGTGGGGCAGTACTTC. Translating it yields CATSRDVLAGVGQYF. The full variable domain, its missing parts supplied by reference TRBV15 and TRBJ2-7, is DAMVIQNPRYQVTQFGKPVTLSCSQTLNHNVMYWYQQKSSQAPKLLFHYYDKDFNNEADTPDNFQSRRPNTSFCFLDIRSPGLGDTAMYLCATSRDVLAGVGQYFGPGTRLTVT.

Only a few counts were recorded for this clonotype. V is TRBV5-5 and J is TRBJ2-7; tentative D call: TRBD2 (6 bases). Germline CDR1 is SGHKS and CDR2 is YYEKEE (reference sequence). V gave up 0 bases and J gave up 2 bases, with 15 bases separating them. The CDR3 extends over 16 amino acids. CDR3 sequence: CASSLGPGLSTYEQYF. Written as DNA, the CDR3 is TGTGCCAGCAGCTTGGGTCCGGGACTTTCCACCTACGAGCAGTACTTC.

There are many counts of this clonotype. The rearrangement uses TRBV5-4 and TRBJ2-7, with 11 bases lining up with TRBD2. With V trimmed by 0 bases and J by 3 bases, 2 bases remained unmatched. The CDR3 consists of 15 residues. Germline V CDR1 and CDR2: SGHNT, YYREEE (reference sequence). CDR3 region: CASSLELAGVYEQYF. CDR3 nucleotides: TGTGCCAGCAGCTTGGAACTAGCGGGGGTCTACGAGCAGTACTTC. The variable domain in full, with the rest retrieved from reference TRBV5-4 and TRBJ2-7, is ETGVTQSPTHLIKTRGQQVTLRCSSQSGHNTVSWYQQALGQGPQFIFQYYREEENGRGNFPPRFSGLQFPNYSSELNVNALELDDSALYLCASSLELAGVYEQYFGPGTRLTVT.

This clonotype showed up many times. The V and J genes are TRBV15 and TRBJ1-5, with a weak D call TRBD1 (6 bases). With 0 bases removed from V and 4 bases from J, the gap between germline ends came to 13 bases. The CDR3 has 16 amino acids. The V gene's germline CDR1 is LNHNV and CDR2 YYDKDF (reference sequence). The CDR3 sequence is CATSRDSGRGNQPQHF. The CDR3 region has the DNA TGTGCCACCAGCAGAGATAGTGGAAGGGGGAATCAGCCCCAGCATTTT.

This clonotype was observed once. The chain employs TRBV5-6 and TRBJ2-6; no firm D call. Germline V gene sequence: CDR1 SGHDT, CDR2 YYEEEE. The CDR3 extends over 16 amino acids. V dropped 7 bases and J dropped 0 bases, with 14 bases sitting between them. The CDR3 DNA is TGTGCCAGCGGCCCCGGGCTCAGCTCTGGGGCCAACGTCCTGACTTTC. It is translated as CASGPGLSSGANVLTF. The variable domain in full, completed from reference TRBV5-6 and TRBJ2-6, reads DAGVTQSPTHLIKTRGQQVTLRCSPKSGHDTVSWYQQALGQGPQFIFQYYEEEERQRGNFPDRFSGHQFPNYSSELNVNALLLGDSALYLCASGPGLSSGANVLTFGAGSRLTVL.